The 12 T cell receptor beta chains reported below all come from one sample, sequenced in a study of PD-L1 blockade in urothelial cancer. Indicated time point: pretreatment peripheral blood. Assay: immunoSEQ multiplex PCR; the TCRdb copy retains only in-frame clones and omits some. The sample records some 56,000 clones, around 84% being singletons. This sample comprised PBMCs, obtained around atezolizumab (anti-PD-L1) treatment. The receptors originated from a man in his fifties with urothelial cancer.

V is TRBV6-1 and J is TRBJ1-5, with TRBD1 identical over 7 bases. This CDR3 has 15 residues. Trimming cost V 3 bases and J 4 bases; bases outside gene matches: 6. Looked up from germline, CDR1 is MNHNS and CDR2 is SASEGT. CDR3 region: CASSDNRGSNQPQHF. In DNA, the CDR3 is TGTGCCAGCAGTGACAACAGGGGTTCTAATCAGCCCCAGCATTTT.

The V and J genes are TRBV7-6 and TRBJ2-1, with D hard to call. V lost 5 bases and J 7 bases, leaving 15 bases between the germline ends. CDR3 length: 14 amino acids. Per germline, CDR1 SGHVS and CDR2 FNYEAQ. CDR3 bases: TGTGCCAGCAGCCCCCTGCCGCTCGAGAATGAGCAGTTCTTC. Encoded protein: CASSPLPLENEQFF.

The J gene is TRBJ2-7, the V gene TRBV7-9; D is possibly TRBD1 (6 bases). The CDR3 is 14 amino acids. Deletions cut 3 bases from V and 7 bases from J, with 16 bases between. Germline CDR1 reads SEHNR; CDR2 reads FQNEAQ (reference sequence). The CDR3 here is CASSFQGPVGEQYF. The CDR3 nucleotides are TGTGCCAGCAGCTTCCAGGGGCCCGTCGGGGAGCAGTACTTC.

The CDR3 sequence is CASSQSGEETQYF. DNA of the CDR3: TGTGCCAGCAGCCAGTCGGGGGAAGAGACCCAGTACTTC. The gene calls are TRBV4-2 and TRBJ2-5; D may be TRBD2 (6 bases). V was cut by 3 bases and J by 3 bases, with 8 bases left in between. This CDR3 comprises 13 residues. Germline values: CDR1 LGHNA, CDR2 YNFKEQ.

The chain recombines TRBV19 with TRBJ2-5, with TRBD1 identical over 12 bases. The CDR3 runs to 15 residues. Germline V lookup: CDR1 LNHDA, CDR2 SQIVND (reference sequence). J gave up 5 bases and V 4 bases, and 5 bases lay outside the gene matches. CDR3 nucleotide sequence: TGTGCCAGTAGTAAGGGACAGGGGGCGCGGGAGACCCAGTACTTC. Translating gives CASSKGQGARETQYF. Filled out from reference TRBV19 and TRBJ2-5, the complete variable domain reads DGGITQSPKYLFRKEGQNVTLSCEQNLNHDAMYWYRQDPGQGLRLIYYSQIVNDFQKGDIAEGYSVSREKKESFPLTVTSAQKNPTAFYLCASSKGQGARETQYFGPGTRLLVL.

The V gene is TRBV9, the J gene TRBJ2-1; TRBD2 aligns across 8 bases. There are 16 residues in the CDR3. Germline V gives CDR1 SGDLS, CDR2 YYNGEE. V shed 0 bases and J 5 bases; nucleotides not matched to a gene: 7. The CDR3 reads CASSVDGSGVNNEQFF. In nucleotides, the CDR3 is TGTGCCAGCAGCGTAGATGGTAGCGGGGTAAACAATGAGCAGTTCTTC.

The chain joins TRBV15 to TRBJ1-3; a possible D gene is TRBD1 (6 bases). Per germline, CDR1 LNHNV and CDR2 YYDKDF (reference sequence). The CDR3 extends over 15 amino acids. Trimming took off 0 bases at V and 3 bases at J, with 9 bases between the two ends. The CDR3 nucleotides read TGTGCCACCAGCAGAGACAGGGGAAATGGAAACACCATATATTTT. Its translation: CATSRDRGNGNTIYF. Based on the CDR3 plus reference TRBV15 and TRBJ1-3, the full variable domain is DAMVIQNPRYQVTQFGKPVTLSCSQTLNHNVMYWYQQKSSQAPKLLFHYYDKDFNNEADTPDNFQSRRPNTSFCFLDIRSPGLGDTAMYLCATSRDRGNGNTIYFGEGSWLTVV.

The genes are TRBV6-1 and TRBJ1-2; a weak D match, TRBD1 (5 bases). This CDR3 comprises 15 residues. Germline V gene data show CDR1 as MNHNS and CDR2 as SASEGT. Trimming removed 1 base from V and 0 bases from J, with 9 bases in between. CDR3 protein: CASSEGWGANYGYTF. CDR3 DNA sequence: TGTGCCAGCAGTGAAGGTTGGGGGGCTAACTATGGCTACACCTTC.

The V call is TRBV6-4, the J call TRBJ2-3; 11 bases are a match to TRBD2. V lost 4 bases, J lost 4 bases, and 7 bases stayed unmatched. The germline CDR1 and CDR2 sequences are MRHNA and SNTAGT. The CDR3 extends over 16 amino acids. The CDR3 loop reads CASSVVASGRPDTQYF. For the CDR3, the DNA is TGTGCCAGCAGTGTAGTCGCTAGCGGGAGGCCAGATACGCAGTATTTT.

The rearrangement links TRBV29-1 to TRBJ1-2, with 8 bases matching TRBD1. The CDR3 covers 14 residues. V lost 6 bases, J lost 0 bases, and 6 bases stayed unmatched. Germline lookup yields CDR1 SQVTM and CDR2 ANQGSEA. The CDR3 DNA is TGCAGCGTCCCCCAGGGGGCCTCTAACTATGGCTACACCTTC. Encoded protein: CSVPQGASNYGYTF. The entire variable domain, with the rest obtained from reference TRBV29-1 and TRBJ1-2, is as follows: SAVISQKPSRDICQRGTSLTIQCQVDSQVTMMFWYRQQPGQSLTLIATANQGSEATYESGFVIDKFPISRPNLTFSTLTVSNMSPEDSSIYLCSVPQGASNYGYTFGSGTRLTVV.

The chain joins TRBV5-6 to TRBJ2-4; TRBD1 aligns across 9 bases. The CDR3 is 13 residues long. Germline values: CDR1 SGHDT, CDR2 YYEEEE. The junction had 4 bases not matched to a gene; V was cut back by 4 bases and J by 8 bases. The CDR3 sequence is CASSARDRDIQYF. The CDR3 nucleotides read TGTGCCAGCAGCGCCCGGGACAGGGACATTCAGTACTTC.

Within the sample, this clone is medium-sized (0.01 to 0.1%). The CDR3 nucleotides are TGTGCCAGCAGTGAAACAGGAATAGTAGGCTATGGCTACACCTTC. Encoded protein: CASSETGIVGYGYTF. The chain employs TRBV6-1 and TRBJ1-2; possible D gene TRBD1, 5 bases. Trimming stripped 2 bases from V and 4 bases from J, with 14 bases between. This CDR3 spans 15 amino acids. The germline CDR1 and CDR2 sequences are MNHNS and SASEGT.